These 27 T cell receptor beta chains originate from one sample sequenced in a study of blood T cells in healthy people across ages. Then a second PCR, running about 6 to 12 cycles, was carried out with a sample-barcoded 5' primer and a J-beta primer mix. TCRdb reprocessed the 5' RACE reads via MiXCR and lists one record per CDR3 protein. The sample records roughly 800,000 distinct CDR3 sequences, nearly 60% being singletons. The specimen was blood. The receptors were sampled from a man aged 25-40 years in good health.

The chain links TRBV29-1 to TRBJ2-1; tentatively, D is TRBD2 (6 bases). CDR1 and CDR2 (germline): SQVTM, ANQGSEA. Trimming removed 4 bases from V and 1 base from J, with 32 bases in between. The CDR3 contains 21 residues. For the CDR3, the DNA is TGCAGCGTTGGAAGGAGTGAGGTGTTGGAGGGGATAGTGGGGTCCTACAATGAGCAGTTCTTC. As protein: CSVGRSEVLEGIVGSYNEQFF.

This clonotype has a handful of counts. The chain uses TRBV10-2 and TRBJ2-7, with D unresolved. Matching the DNA end better, TRBJ2-5 makes the J call doubtful. Germline CDR1 WSHSY, CDR2 SAAADI. This CDR3 comprises 13 residues. The CDR3 reads CASSEYRSETQYF. The CDR3 nucleotides read TGCGCCAGCAGTGAATACAGATCGGAGACCCAGTACTTC.

This chain uses TRBV9 with TRBJ1-2; 8 nucleotides match TRBD1. Germline V lookup: CDR1 SGDLS, CDR2 YYNGEE. After removal of 3 bases from V and 4 bases from J, the junction contained 11 bases not matched to a gene. This CDR3 spans 16 amino acids. CDR3 region: CASSGNRGVVFYGYTF. CDR3 sequence (DNA): TGTGCCAGCAGCGGGAACAGGGGGGTAGTATTCTATGGCTACACCTTC.

The chain joins TRBV4-2 to TRBJ2-5, with 7 bases aligning to TRBD1. The CDR3 has 14 amino acids. The J segment lost 11 bases and the V segment lost 1 base, leaving 10 bases of the junction unmatched. Germline values: CDR1 LGHNA, CDR2 YNFKEQ. As DNA, the CDR3 is TGTGCCAGCAGCCAAGCCAGGGGGATAGATGAGCAGTACTTC. Amino acids: CASSQARGIDEQYF.

The chain uses TRBV3-1 and TRBJ2-1, with 7 bases identical to TRBD2. The CDR3 extends over 14 amino acids. V lost 4 bases and J lost 8; bases outside the gene matches: 8. Germline CDR1 and CDR2: LGHDT and YNNKEL (reference sequence). The CDR3 reads CASSPGLPGYEQFF. The CDR3 bases are TGTGCCAGCAGCCCGGGACTACCAGGGTATGAGCAGTTCTTC.

This rearrangement joins TRBV7-8 to TRBJ1-2; 8 nucleotides line up with TRBD1. The CDR3 spans 14 residues. With V trimmed by 5 bases and J by 4 bases, 6 bases remained unmatched. Germline assignment: CDR1 SGHVS and CDR2 FQNEAQ. This CDR3 is CASSRGTGPYGYTF. The DNA for the CDR3 is TGTGCCAGCAGCCGCGGGACAGGCCCCTATGGCTACACCTTC. Supplemented by reference TRBV7-8 and TRBJ1-2, the full variable domain reads GAGVSQSPRYKVAKRGQDVALRCDPISGHVSLFWYQQALGQGPEFLTYFQNEAQLDKSGLPSDRFFAERPEGSVSTLKIQRTQQEDSAVYLCASSRGTGPYGYTFGSGTRLTVV.

The chain links TRBV3-1 to TRBJ1-2; possible D gene TRBD1, 6 bases. The CDR3 contains 15 residues. The V end lost 5 bases, the J end lost 4 bases, and 17 bases lay between the germline ends. Germline assignment: CDR1 LGHDT and CDR2 YNNKEL (reference sequence). CDR3 sequence reads: CASSTTGPPLYGYTF. The CDR3 DNA sequence: TGTGCCAGCAGCACCACAGGGCCCCCCCTCTATGGCTACACCTTC.

This clonotype has at least ten counts. This rearrangement joins TRBV20-1 to TRBJ2-6; D is unclear. There are 13 residues in the CDR3. Between the trimmed V and J ends, which lost 7 bases and 1 base, there was a span of 8 bases. In germline, CDR1 is DFQATT, CDR2 SNEGSKA (reference sequence). Here the CDR3 DNA reads TGCAGTGTACAGCGTTCTGGGGCCAACGTCCTGACTTTC. Protein product: CSVQRSGANVLTF.

This sequence joins TRBV7-2 and TRBJ2-4; 7 nucleotides match TRBD1. The last part of the DNA fits TRBJ2-7 better; the J call may be wrong. CDR3 size: 14 residues. Germline lookup yields CDR1 SGHTA and CDR2 FQGNSA. CDR3 sequence: CASSSGTANYEQYF. The CDR3, as DNA: TGTGCCAGCAGCTCCGGGACAGCCAACTACGAGCAGTACTTC.

The chain carries TRBV28 and TRBJ2-1; D may match TRBD1 or TRBD2 (5 bases each). Germline V CDR1 and CDR2: MDHEN, SYDVKM. V was cut by 11 bases and J by 4 bases, with 9 bases left in between. This CDR3 region has 11 residues. CDR3 amino acids: CAGGRYNEQFF. The DNA of the CDR3 is TGTGCCGGGGGACGGTACAATGAGCAGTTCTTC.

There are many counts of this clonotype. The J gene is TRBJ2-7, the V gene TRBV2; no clear D gene. This CDR3 comprises 14 residues. V shed 9 bases and J shed 2 bases, with 17 bases lying between them. Germline assignment: CDR1 SNHLY and CDR2 FYNNEI. CDR3 nucleotide sequence: TGTGCCAGTCGACCGGCAGCCGGCCCCTACGAGCAGTACTTC. Amino acid sequence: CASRPAAGPYEQYF.

This chain links TRBV7-2 with TRBJ1-1; weak D call: TRBD1 (5 bases). V dropped 3 bases and J dropped 6 bases, with 11 bases sitting between them. This CDR3 is built from 13 residues. Germline CDR1 SGHTA, CDR2 FQGNSA. This CDR3 reads CASSLGGAPEAFF. Here the CDR3 DNA reads TGTGCCAGCAGCTTGGGAGGGGCGCCTGAAGCTTTCTTT.

The CDR3: CASSTRLYEQYF. The CDR3 DNA follows: TGTGCCAGCAGTACACGACTATACGAGCAGTACTTC. The genes are TRBV6-2 or TRBV6-3 and TRBJ2-7; tentatively, D is TRBD2 (5 bases). Germline values: CDR1 MNHEY, CDR2 SVGEGT. The CDR3 is 12 residues long. V lost 5 bases to trimming and J lost 4 bases, with 9 bases between them.

The V gene is TRBV7-2, the J gene TRBJ2-3, with no clear D. The V gene lost 3 bases and the J gene lost 1 base, with 20 bases spanning the gap. Germline-derived CDR1 and CDR2 are SGHTA and FQGNSA. The CDR3 spans 18 residues. CDR3 amino acids: CASSFFSAPTEGTDTQYF. In DNA, the CDR3 is TGTGCCAGCAGCTTTTTTTCAGCGCCGACCGAGGGCACAGATACGCAGTATTTT.

This clonotype was seen only a few times. J is TRBJ2-1 and V is TRBV4-2, with 10 bases identical to TRBD2. Germline CDR1 and CDR2: LGHNA and YNFKEQ. Trimming removed 3 bases from V and 8 bases from J; junction bases left unmatched: 13. The length of the CDR3 is 17 residues. The CDR3 loop is CASSHPLAGETSDEQFF. The CDR3 nucleotides are TGTGCCAGCAGCCACCCGCTAGCGGGGGAGACGTCGGATGAGCAGTTCTTC.

The CDR3: CASSLGFGGVYEQFF. The CDR3 DNA follows: TGTGCCAGCAGTTTAGGGTTCGGGGGGGTCTATGAGCAGTTCTTC. This chain connects TRBV27 to TRBJ2-1; 8 positions agree with TRBD2. Unmatched junction bases numbered 8, after V lost 2 bases and J lost 8 bases. Germline-derived CDR1 and CDR2 are MNHEY and SMNVEV (reference sequence). CDR3 length equals 15 residues.

This clonotype was detected many times. CDR3 sequence: CASSLNSDYEQYF. CDR3 nucleotides: TGTGCCAGCAGTTTGAATTCGGACTACGAGCAGTACTTC. The chain employs TRBV12-3 or TRBV12-4 and TRBJ2-7; the D is unclear. The V end lost 3 bases, the J end lost 3 bases, and 9 bases lay between the germline ends. The CDR3 spans 13 residues.

This clonotype showed up just a few times. This chain connects TRBV7-2 to TRBJ2-7, with 7 bases matching TRBD1. Losses at the gene ends were 3 bases for V and 5 bases for J; bases not matched to a gene: 13. Looked up from germline, CDR1 is SGHTA and CDR2 is FQGNSA. The CDR3 has 16 residues. The CDR3 DNA is TGTGCCAGCAGCTTGGACCCACAGGGGCCACCTAACGAGCAGTACTTC. As protein: CASSLDPQGPPNEQYF.

In DNA, the CDR3 is TGCGCCAGCAGCCCCCGTGGGCCTAGCAGTAATGAGCAGTTCTTC. This sequence encodes CASSPRGPSSNEQFF. The chain employs TRBV4-3 and TRBJ2-1; possibly TRBD2 for D (5 bases). Trimming took off 4 bases at V and 7 bases at J, with 17 bases between the two ends. Germline lookup yields CDR1 LGHNA and CDR2 YSLEER. The CDR3 is 15 amino acids.

The J gene is TRBJ1-2, the V gene TRBV5-1; TRBD1 matches at 9 bases. The germline gives CDR1 SGHRS, CDR2 YFSETQ. V lost 1 base to trimming and J lost 2 bases; unmatched junction nucleotides: 3. The CDR3 runs to 15 residues. CDR3: CASSLPGQGNYGYTF. CDR3 coding DNA: TGCGCCAGCAGCTTGCCGGGACAGGGAAACTATGGCTACACCTTC.

The gene calls are TRBV6-2 or TRBV6-3 and TRBJ2-1; 8 positions agree with TRBD1. The germline V gene encodes CDR1 MNHEY and CDR2 SVGEGT. The CDR3 is made up of 15 amino acids. The junction had 9 bases not matched to a gene; V was cut back by 6 bases and J by 5 bases. DNA for the CDR3: TGTGCCAGCAGAGACGGGACAGGAGGGAACAATGAGCAGTTCTTC. This sequence encodes CASRDGTGGNNEQFF.

This clonotype has a single count. This chain joins TRBV5-1 and TRBJ2-5, with D perhaps given as TRBD1 or TRBD2 (5 bases each). This CDR3 comprises 15 residues. V was clipped by 4 bases and J by 2 bases, with 15 bases between them. CDR1 SGHRS and CDR2 YFSETQ come from the germline V gene. CDR3 coding DNA: TGCGCCAGCAGCCCCAGGGCGGGCTTACAAGAGACCCAGTACTTC. It translates to CASSPRAGLQETQYF.

This clonotype was observed a single time. The gene calls are TRBV20-1 and TRBJ2-7; D unresolved. The CDR3 totals 11 residues. Looked up from germline, CDR1 is DFQATT and CDR2 is SNEGSKA (reference sequence). Trimming cost V 5 bases and J 5 bases, with 10 bases left between them. DNA for the CDR3: TGCAGTGCTGGTAATATCGACGAGCAGTACTTC. This gives the protein CSAGNIDEQYF.

This sequence joins TRBV2 and TRBJ2-5; 7 bases map to TRBD1. The J call may not be correct, given that the DNA end is closer to TRBJ2-7. The length of the CDR3 is 13 residues. The germline V gene encodes CDR1 SNHLY and CDR2 FYNNEI. CDR3 amino acids: CASRGVDRAEQYF. The CDR3 region has the DNA TGTGCCAGCAGAGGGGTTGACAGGGCCGAGCAGTACTTC.

The chain links TRBV5-1 to TRBJ2-5; possibly TRBD2 for D (6 bases). With 1 base removed from V and 5 bases from J, the gap between germline ends came to 18 bases. Germline loops: CDR1 SGHRS, CDR2 YFSETQ. The CDR3 has 16 residues. CDR3 sequence (DNA): TGCGCCAGCAGCTTGAGAGGAGGGCAGCCCCGGGAGACCCAGTACTTC. This encodes CASSLRGGQPRETQYF. Full variable domain (rest looked up from reference TRBV5-1 and TRBJ2-5): KAGVTQTPRYLIKTRGQQVTLSCSPISGHRSVSWYQQTPGQGLQFLFEYFSETQRNKGNFPGRFSGRQFSNSRSEMNVSTLELGDSALYLCASSLRGGQPRETQYFGPGTRLLVL.

The V and J genes are TRBV10-3 and TRBJ2-2; D might be TRBD1 (6 bases). V was shortened by 10 bases and J by 0 bases, with 18 bases between the two germline ends. CDR1 ENHRY and CDR2 SYGVKD come from the germline V gene. The CDR3 spans 16 residues. The CDR3 region is CATSSTGHSNTGELFF. CDR3 DNA sequence: TGTGCCACCAGCTCAACGGGACACTCGAACACCGGGGAGCTGTTTTTT.

This clonotype was seen a handful of times. The chain couples TRBV25-1 to TRBJ1-5, with D possibly TRBD1 on 5 matching bases. Germline-derived CDR1 and CDR2 are MGHDK and SYGVNS. This CDR3 contains 12 residues. V was clipped by 4 bases and J by 8 bases, with 9 bases between them. CDR3 nucleotides: TGTGCCAGCAGTGTGGGGGGGGAGCCCCAGCATTTT. It codes for CASSVGGEPQHF. Based on the CDR3 plus reference TRBV25-1 and TRBJ1-5, the full variable domain is EADIYQTPRYLVIGTGKKITLECSQTMGHDKMYWYQQDPGMELHLIHYSYGVNSTEKGDLSSESTVSRIRTEHFPLTLESARPSHTSQYLCASSVGGEPQHFGDGTRLSIL.